A selection of T cell receptor beta chains follows, all from one sample in a study of shared clonotypes between healthy human individuals. The assay was immunoSEQ multiplex PCR, and TCRdb's table has in-frame clones only and misses some. Among millions of clones listed, 85% to 95% were seen once. The sequencing sample was made of naive CD4+ T cells sorted from blood. The receptors shown here come from a man aged 18 to 35 in good health. CDR3s include the opening cysteine and the closing phenylalanine or tryptophan. A D gene is named only where the DNA matches it firmly. Clone size is given for some rows only: seen once, a few or many times, or a class if the clone is expanded.

V	J	size	D	CDR3	DNA
TRBV5-6	TRBJ2-6	.	.	CASSFRSWSGANVLTF	TGTGCCAGCAGCTTTCGAAGTTGGTCTGGGGCCAACGTCCTGACTTTC
TRBV19	TRBJ1-2	.	TRBD1	CASSIRGQGAYGGYTF	TGTGCCAGTAGTATTCGAGGACAGGGTGCGTATGGTGGCTACACCTTC
TRBV30	TRBJ1-4	.	.	CAWSHASTNEKLFF	TGTGCCTGGAGTCACGCCTCAACTAATGAAAAACTGTTTTTT
TRBV6-5	TRBJ2-7	.	.	CASSYTTGIPNYEQYF	TGTGCCAGCAGTTACACAACAGGGATTCCAAACTACGAGCAGTACTTC
TRBV5-6	TRBJ2-7	.	TRBD2	CASSLGLAGHYEQYF	TGTGCCAGCAGCTTGGGACTAGCGGGGCACTACGAGCAGTACTTC
TRBV23-1	TRBJ2-7	.	.	CASSPPHRPHYEQYF	TGCGCCAGCAGTCCACCCCACAGGCCACACTACGAGCAGTACTTC
TRBV2	TRBJ2-2	once	TRBD2	CASSRSGSGTGELFF	TGTGCCAGCAGTCGAAGCGGGAGCGGCACCGGGGAGCTGTTTTTT
TRBV2	TRBJ2-3	.	.	CASSLTRGDTQYF	TGTGCCAGCAGTCTCACTCGCGGAGATACGCAGTATTTT
TRBV30	TRBJ2-7	.	.	CAWSVVGRTREQYF	TGTGCCTGGAGTGTAGTCGGCCGGACCAGGGAGCAGTACTTC
TRBV9	TRBJ2-1	.	.	CASSVAAYNEQFF	TGTGCCAGCAGCGTGGCGGCATACAATGAGCAGTTCTTC
TRBV7-2	TRBJ2-7	.	TRBD1	CASRLTGTAEQYF	TGTGCCAGCAGGTTGACAGGGACAGCAGAGCAGTACTTC
TRBV5-1	TRBJ1-5	.	.	CASKKPQHF	TGCGCCAGCAAGAAGCCCCAGCATTTT
TRBV27	TRBJ2-7	.	.	CASSLQGLQSSYEQYF	TGTGCCAGCAGTTTACAGGGGCTCCAAAGCTCCTACGAGCAGTACTTC
TRBV4-1	TRBJ2-7	.	TRBD1	CASSHRTGSYEQYF	TGCGCCAGCAGCCACCGGACAGGTTCTTACGAGCAGTACTTC
TRBV4-1	TRBJ1-4	.	.	CASSQAGGSEKLFF	TGCGCCAGCAGCCAAGCCGGGGGATCAGAAAAACTGTTTTTT
TRBV28	TRBJ1-1	.	.	CASSSQKTEAFF	TGTGCCAGCAGTTCCCAGAAGACTGAAGCTTTCTTT
TRBV25-1	TRBJ2-2	.	TRBD2	CASSEFGGGNTGELFF	TGTGCCAGCAGTGAATTTGGCGGGGGGAACACCGGGGAGCTGTTTTTT
TRBV2	TRBJ1-5	.	.	CASSAQVRNQPQHF	TGTGCCAGCAGTGCACAGGTACGCAATCAGCCCCAGCATTTT
TRBV9	TRBJ2-7	.	TRBD2	CASSARTSGAYEQYF	TGTGCCAGCAGCGCACGGACTAGCGGGGCCTACGAGCAGTACTTC
TRBV29-1	TRBJ2-5	.	.	CSVLSEGVWYF	TGCAGCGTTCTATCGGAGGGGGTGTGGTACTTC
TRBV6-6	TRBJ2-1	.	.	CASSYTVSSYNEQFF	TGTGCCAGCAGTTACACTGTGAGCTCCTACAATGAGCAGTTCTTC
TRBV6-5	TRBJ2-7	.	TRBD1	CASSLSGTGDSEQYF	TGTGCCAGCAGTCTCTCAGGGACAGGGGACAGCGAGCAGTACTTC
TRBV6-5	TRBJ2-2	once	TRBD1	CASGDQGAITGELFF	TGTGCCAGTGGAGACCAGGGGGCTATCACCGGGGAGCTGTTTTTT
TRBV7-2	TRBJ1-5	.	TRBD1	CASSSRDRDNQPQHF	TGTGCCAGCAGCTCCCGGGACAGGGACAATCAGCCCCAGCATTTT
TRBV21-1	TRBJ2-7	.	.	CASNRLAGAPYEQYF	TGTGCCAGCAACCGACTAGCGGGAGCTCCCTACGAGCAGTACTTC
TRBV25-1	TRBJ1-6	.	.	CASSEFENSPLHF	TGTGCCAGCAGTGAATTTGAGAATTCACCCCTCCACTTT
TRBV5-4	TRBJ2-7	.	.	CASSPRQESYEQYF	TGTGCCAGCAGCCCCCGACAGGAGTCCTACGAGCAGTACTTC
TRBV27	TRBJ1-1	.	.	CASRMGGGTEAFF	TGTGCCAGCAGGATGGGGGGAGGCACTGAAGCTTTCTTT
TRBV7-2	TRBJ1-6	.	TRBD1	CASSQGQGNSPLHF	TGTGCCAGCAGCCAAGGACAGGGTAATTCACCCCTCCACTTT
TRBV7-8	TRBJ2-5	.	TRBD2	CASSFGGRETQYF	TGTGCCAGCAGCTTCGGCGGGAGGGAGACCCAGTACTTC
TRBV7-2	TRBJ2-2	.	TRBD2	CASSLEGLAGTGELFF	TGTGCCAGCAGCTTAGAGGGACTAGCGGGAACCGGGGAGCTGTTTTTT
TRBV5-4	TRBJ2-3	.	.	CASSTGGATGVGVTQYF	TGTGCCAGCAGCACCGGGGGGGCGACAGGGGTCGGGGTTACGCAGTATTTT
TRBV2	TRBJ2-5	.	TRBD1	CASSTRQGGETQYF	TGTGCCAGCAGTACACGACAGGGTGGAGAGACCCAGTACTTC
TRBV29-1	TRBJ1-3	few	.	CSVASQNTIYF	TGCAGCGTTGCAAGCCAAAACACCATATATTTT
TRBV5-1	TRBJ2-5	.	TRBD2	CASSGGTSGSVETQYF	TGCGCCAGCAGCGGAGGGACTAGCGGGAGTGTGGAGACCCAGTACTTC
TRBV2	TRBJ2-1	.	TRBD2	CASSEREVYNEQFF	TGTGCCAGCAGTGAGCGGGAGGTTTACAATGAGCAGTTCTTC
TRBV5-4	TRBJ2-1	.	TRBD2	CASSSPWTSGNEQFF	TGTGCCAGCAGCTCCCCCTGGACTAGCGGGAATGAGCAGTTCTTC
TRBV4-2	TRBJ1-2	.	.	CAGSQSGAGNYGYTF	TGTGCCGGCAGCCAATCAGGGGCGGGGAACTATGGCTACACCTTC
TRBV29-1	TRBJ1-2	once	TRBD1	CSVAGGDGYTF	TGCAGCGTTGCAGGGGGTGATGGCTACACCTTC
TRBV30	TRBJ1-6	few	.	CAWSRGMSYNSPLHF	TGTGCCTGGAGTAGGGGGATGTCCTATAATTCACCCCTCCACTTT
TRBV6-1	TRBJ2-1	.	TRBD2	CASILLAGGSYEQFF	TGTGCCAGCATCCTACTAGCGGGAGGGTCTTATGAGCAGTTCTTC